Listed below are T cell receptor beta chains from one sample, sequenced in a study of T cells in Graves' hyperthyroidism and ophthalmopathy. One entry per CDR3 protein results from TCRdb running MiXCR on the multiplex PCR reads. Found here are some 720,000 distinct CDR3 sequences, about 17% of them singletons; the top ten hold 8.4%. Sequencing was carried out using blood. The receptors originated from a man between 18 and 29 years old with Graves' hyperthyroidism. CDR3s include the opening cysteine and the closing phenylalanine or tryptophan. A D gene is named only where the DNA matches it firmly. Not every row has a clone size; where given, it reads once, few, many or a size class.

d_call	v_call	j_call	clone_size	cdr3_nt	cdr3_aa
-	TRBV15	TRBJ1-2	many	TGTGCCACCAGCAGACAACCCGGGAATGGCTACACCTTC	CATSRQPGNGYTF
TRBD1	TRBV5-1	TRBJ2-3	few	TGCGCCAGCAGCCCCGTCTTAGGGGGCGGGCCCAGGGATACGCAGTATTTT	CASSPVLGGGPRDTQYF
TRBD2	TRBV5-1	TRBJ2-6	-	TGCGCCAGCAGCTCGTTACTAGCGGGAGTGTTTGGGGCCAACGTCCTGACTTTC	CASSSLLAGVFGANVLTF
-	TRBV6-1	TRBJ2-1	many	TGTGCCAGCAGTGAAAGGTATGATGAGCAGTTCTTC	CASSERYDEQFF
-	TRBV4-1	TRBJ2-2	-	TGCGCCAGCAGCCAAGTGCTGGTCCCAACAGGCGGGGAGCTGTTTTTT	CASSQVLVPTGGELFF
-	TRBV4-2	TRBJ2-7	few	TGTGCCAGCAGCCAAGACGGGACCGGGACCTACGAGCAGTACTTC	CASSQDGTGTYEQYF
-	TRBV28	TRBJ2-1	many	TGTGCCAGCAGCCAAGGGGGACCATTCTACAATGAGCAGTTCTTC	CASSQGGPFYNEQFF
TRBD2	TRBV28	TRBJ2-1	many	TGTGCCAGCTCCCAGAGGGCGGGAGGGTGGTACAATGAGCAGTTCTTC	CASSQRAGGWYNEQFF
-	TRBV30	TRBJ2-1	many	TGTGCCTGGAGCACGCGGGTTAGCTCCTACAATGAGCAGTTCTTC	CAWSTRVSSYNEQFF
-	TRBV6-6	TRBJ1-5	few	TGTGCCAGCAGTTACTCGATTGGTACAAGTAGCAATCAGCCCCAGCATTTT	CASSYSIGTSSNQPQHF
-	TRBV7-2	TRBJ2-1	few	TGTGCCAGCAGCTTAGTTGCGGGTGCAATCTACAATGAGCAGTTCTTC	CASSLVAGAIYNEQFF
TRBD1	TRBV11-3	TRBJ2-5	few	TGTGCCAGCAGCTTAGGGGGACAGGCTGAGACCCAGTACTTC	CASSLGGQAETQYF
TRBD2	TRBV24-1	TRBJ2-5	-	TGTGCCACCAGTGATGTAGGACTAGCGGGCGAGGGGGAGACCCAGTACTTC	CATSDVGLAGEGETQYF
TRBD1	TRBV5-1	TRBJ2-2	many	TGCGCCAGCAGCTTGGTTGGGACAGGGAACACCGGGGAGCTGTTTTTT	CASSLVGTGNTGELFF
TRBD1	TRBV6-1	TRBJ1-1	many	TGTGCCAGCAGTGTCAAGGGGGGACAGGTGTTAAAAGCTTTCTTT	CASSVKGGQVLKAFF
TRBD2	TRBV20-1	TRBJ2-3	few	TGCAGTGCTAGATGGGGACTAGCGGGTAGCACAGATACGCAGTATTTT	CSARWGLAGSTDTQYF
TRBD1	TRBV4-1	TRBJ1-4	-	TGCGCCAGCAGCCGCCAGAGGTTGGGACAGGGGTATGAAAAACTGTTTTTT	CASSRQRLGQGYEKLFF
TRBD1	TRBV2	TRBJ1-1	many	TGTGCCAGCAGGGGACAGGTGAACACTGAAGCTTTCTTT	CASRGQVNTEAFF
-	TRBV12-3/TRBV12-4	TRBJ1-6	many	TGTGCCAGCAGGCACAGGGTGCTGAATTCACCCCTCCACTTT	CASRHRVLNSPLHF
-	TRBV3-1	TRBJ2-1	many	TGTGCCAGCAGCCAAGGCCTGAACAATGAGCAGTTCTTC	CASSQGLNNEQFF
TRBD2	TRBV6-1	TRBJ2-2	many	TGTGCCAGCAGTGACGAACTAGCGGCCGCGAACACCGGGGAGCTGTTTTTT	CASSDELAAANTGELFF
-	TRBV30	TRBJ1-3	-	TGTGCCTGGAGTGGGGTCTCTGGAAACACCATATATTTT	CAWSGVSGNTIYF
-	TRBV11-3	TRBJ2-1	few	TGTGCCAGCAGCTCCAGGGGTCTGTCGTGGAATGAGCAGTTCTTC	CASSSRGLSWNEQFF
TRBD1	TRBV20-1	TRBJ2-7	-	TGCAGTGCTGGAGAACCACGGAGAGGGGGCTTTTCCGAGCAGTACTTC	CSAGEPRRGGFSEQYF
TRBD1	TRBV5-1	TRBJ1-2	-	TGCGCCAGCAGCTCTAGGACAGGGGCCGATGGCTACACCTTC	CASSSRTGADGYTF
TRBD2	TRBV5-1	TRBJ2-1	-	TGCGCCAGCAGCTTTATTAGCGGGAGGGGCAATGAGCAGTTCTTC	CASSFISGRGNEQFF
TRBD1	TRBV2	TRBJ2-5	many	TGTGCCAGCACCCTTTCCGGGACAGGGGAAGAGACCCAGTACTTC	CASTLSGTGEETQYF
-	TRBV12-3/TRBV12-4	TRBJ2-7	-	TGTGCCAGCAGTGACCGGGGCCGTCGGGGCCACGAGCAGTACTTC	CASSDRGRRGHEQYF
-	TRBV5-1	TRBJ1-1	-	TGCGCCAGCAGAGCGGGATGGGGAGACACTGAAGCTTTCTTT	CASRAGWGDTEAFF
-	TRBV28	TRBJ1-4	many	TGTGCCAGCATGGGGGCAACTAATGAAAAACTGTTTTTT	CASMGATNEKLFF
TRBD2	TRBV19	TRBJ2-7	many	TGTGCCAGCACCTTCGGGACTAGCGGATCCTACGAGCAGTACTTC	CASTFGTSGSYEQYF
-	TRBV18	TRBJ1-3	-	TGTGCCAGCTCACCAGTAAGGCAGGCGACTGGAAACACCATATATTTT	CASSPVRQATGNTIYF
TRBD2	TRBV30	TRBJ2-3	many	TGTGCCTGGAGTCAGCGACTAGCGACAGATACGCAGTATTTT	CAWSQRLATDTQYF
-	TRBV30	TRBJ2-7	many	TGTGCCTGGAGTAGCAGGGGTGTCGCCGAGCAGTACTTC	CAWSSRGVAEQYF
TRBD1	TRBV4-1	TRBJ2-7	-	TGCGCCAGCAGCCAGGTCGGTGGACAGGGGGACTCCTACGAGCAGTACTTC	CASSQVGGQGDSYEQYF
-	TRBV12-3/TRBV12-4	TRBJ2-5	many	TGTGCCAGCAGTTTCTTTTCGCGGGATAGGGAGACCCAGTACTTC	CASSFFSRDRETQYF
-	TRBV20-1	TRBJ2-2	few	TGCAGTGCTAGACCGGCGGTCCCGAGGGAGCTGTTTTTT	CSARPAVPRELFF
-	TRBV20-1	TRBJ2-1	few	TGCAGTGCTAGAGCGAACACCTACAATGAGCAGTTCTTC	CSARANTYNEQFF
-	TRBV11-2	TRBJ2-1	many	TGTGCCAGCAGCTTAGACGGCGGAACGGGAAGAGAGCAGTTCTTC	CASSLDGGTGREQFF